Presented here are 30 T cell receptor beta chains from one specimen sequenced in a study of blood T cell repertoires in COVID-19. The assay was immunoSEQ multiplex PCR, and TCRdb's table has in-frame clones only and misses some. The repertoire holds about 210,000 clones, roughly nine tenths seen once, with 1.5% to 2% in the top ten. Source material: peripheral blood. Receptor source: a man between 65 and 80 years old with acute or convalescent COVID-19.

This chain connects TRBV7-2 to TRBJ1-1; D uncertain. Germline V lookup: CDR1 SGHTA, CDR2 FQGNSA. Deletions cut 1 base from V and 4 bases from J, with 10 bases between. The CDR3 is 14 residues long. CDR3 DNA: TGTGCCAGCAGCTTAGGAGGTGCGACCACTGAAGCTTTCTTT. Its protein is CASSLGGATTEAFF. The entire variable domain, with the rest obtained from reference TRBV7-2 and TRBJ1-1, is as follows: GAGVSQSPSNKVTEKGKDVELRCDPISGHTALYWYRQSLGQGLEFLIYFQGNSAPDKSGLPSDRFSAERTGGSVSTLTIQRTQQEDSAVYLCASSLGGATTEAFFGQGTRLTVV.

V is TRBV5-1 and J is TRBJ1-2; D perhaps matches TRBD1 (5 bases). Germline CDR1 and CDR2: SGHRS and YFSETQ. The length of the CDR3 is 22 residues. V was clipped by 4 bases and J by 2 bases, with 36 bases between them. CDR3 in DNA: TGCGCCAGCAGCCTACGCAGCCGACAGACAGAGAGCACATTTAAGTGGAACTATGGCTACACCTTC. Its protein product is CASSLRSRQTESTFKWNYGYTF.

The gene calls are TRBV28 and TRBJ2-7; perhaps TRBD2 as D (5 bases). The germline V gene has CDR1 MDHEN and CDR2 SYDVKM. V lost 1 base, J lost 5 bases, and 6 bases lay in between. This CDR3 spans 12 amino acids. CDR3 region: CASSLSGNEQYF. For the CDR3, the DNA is TGTGCCAGCAGTTTATCGGGGAACGAGCAGTACTTC.

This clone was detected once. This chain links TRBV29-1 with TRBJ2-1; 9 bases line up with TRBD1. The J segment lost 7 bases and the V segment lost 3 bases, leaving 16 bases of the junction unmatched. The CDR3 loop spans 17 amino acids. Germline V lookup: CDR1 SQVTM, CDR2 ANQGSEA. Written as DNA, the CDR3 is TGCAGCGTTGAGCCCGGGACAGGGTCTTTGGGTAGGAATGAGCAGTTCTTC. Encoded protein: CSVEPGTGSLGRNEQFF.

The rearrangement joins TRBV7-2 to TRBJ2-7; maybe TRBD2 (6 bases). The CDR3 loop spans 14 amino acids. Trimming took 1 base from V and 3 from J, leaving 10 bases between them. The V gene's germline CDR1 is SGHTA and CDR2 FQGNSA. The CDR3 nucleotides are TGTGCCAGCAGCTTAGGGGGGGACGGCTACGAGCAGTACTTC. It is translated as CASSLGGDGYEQYF. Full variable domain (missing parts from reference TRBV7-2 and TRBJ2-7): GAGVSQSPSNKVTEKGKDVELRCDPISGHTALYWYRQSLGQGLEFLIYFQGNSAPDKSGLPSDRFSAERTGGSVSTLTIQRTQQEDSAVYLCASSLGGDGYEQYFGPGTRLTVT.

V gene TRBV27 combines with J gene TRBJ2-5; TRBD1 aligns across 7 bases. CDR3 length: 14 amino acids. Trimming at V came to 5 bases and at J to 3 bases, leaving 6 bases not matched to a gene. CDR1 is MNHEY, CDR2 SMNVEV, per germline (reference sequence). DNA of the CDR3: TGTGCCAGCAGTCCGTCGGACAGGAAAGAGACCCAGTACTTC. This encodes CASSPSDRKETQYF.

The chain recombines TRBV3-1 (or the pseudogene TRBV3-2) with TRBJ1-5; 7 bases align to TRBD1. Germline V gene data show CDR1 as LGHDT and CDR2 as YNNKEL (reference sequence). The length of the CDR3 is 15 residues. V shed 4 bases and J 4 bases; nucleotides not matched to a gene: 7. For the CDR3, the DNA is TGTGCCAGCAGCCCAGGGACAGTAACAAATCAGCCCCAGCATTTT. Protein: CASSPGTVTNQPQHF.

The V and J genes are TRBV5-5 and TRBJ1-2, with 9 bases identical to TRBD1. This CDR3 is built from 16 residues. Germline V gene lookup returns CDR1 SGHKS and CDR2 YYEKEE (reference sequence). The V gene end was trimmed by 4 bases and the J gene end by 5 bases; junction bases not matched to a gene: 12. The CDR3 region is CASSQEPGQGVYGYTF. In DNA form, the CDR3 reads TGTGCCAGCAGCCAAGAACCGGGACAGGGAGTATATGGCTACACCTTC. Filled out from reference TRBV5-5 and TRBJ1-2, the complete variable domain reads DAGVTQSPTHLIKTRGQQVTLRCSPISGHKSVSWYQQVLGQGPQFIFQYYEKEERGRGNFPDRFSARQFPNYSSELNVNALLLGDSALYLCASSQEPGQGVYGYTFGSGTRLTVV.

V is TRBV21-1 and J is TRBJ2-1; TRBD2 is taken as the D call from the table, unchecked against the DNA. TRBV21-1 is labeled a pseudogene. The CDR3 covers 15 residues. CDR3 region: CASGLGGAEDNEQFF. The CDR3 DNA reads TGTGCCAGCGGCCTCGGAGGGGCGGAGGACAATGAGCAGTTCTTC.

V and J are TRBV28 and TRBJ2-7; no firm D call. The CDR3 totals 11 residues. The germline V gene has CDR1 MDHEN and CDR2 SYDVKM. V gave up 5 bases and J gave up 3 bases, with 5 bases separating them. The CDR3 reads CASSNIYEQYF. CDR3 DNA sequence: TGTGCCAGCAGTAATATCTACGAGCAGTACTTC.

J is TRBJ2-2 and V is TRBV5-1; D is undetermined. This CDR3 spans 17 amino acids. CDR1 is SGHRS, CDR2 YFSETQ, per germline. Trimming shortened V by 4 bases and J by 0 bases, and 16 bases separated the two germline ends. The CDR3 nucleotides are TGCGCCAGCAGCCCTTCTCGTGCGAACGCGAACACCGGGGAGCTGTTTTTT. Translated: CASSPSRANANTGELFF. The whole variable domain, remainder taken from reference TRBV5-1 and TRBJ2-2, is KAGVTQTPRYLIKTRGQQVTLSCSPISGHRSVSWYQQTPGQGLQFLFEYFSETQRNKGNFPGRFSGRQFSNSRSEMNVSTLELGDSALYLCASSPSRANANTGELFFGEGSRLTVL.

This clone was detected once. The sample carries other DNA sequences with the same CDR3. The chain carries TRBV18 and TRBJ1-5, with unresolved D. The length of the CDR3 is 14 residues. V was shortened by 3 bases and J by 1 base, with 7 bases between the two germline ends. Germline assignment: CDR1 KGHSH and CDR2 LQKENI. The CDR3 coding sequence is TGTGCCAGCTCACCCGGGTCAAGCAATCAGCCCCAGCATTTT. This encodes CASSPGSSNQPQHF. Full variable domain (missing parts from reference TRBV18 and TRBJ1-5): NAGVMQNPRHLVRRRGQEARLRCSPMKGHSHVYWYRQLPEEGLKFMVYLQKENIIDESGMPKERFSAEFPKEGPSILRIQQVVRGDSAAYFCASSPGSSNQPQHFGDGTRLSIL.

The CDR3 spells CASSVLAVDYEQYF. DNA for the CDR3: TGTGCCAGCAGCGTGCTAGCGGTAGACTACGAGCAGTACTTC. This chain joins TRBV9 and TRBJ2-7, with TRBD2 matching 7 bases. The V gene's germline CDR1 is SGDLS and CDR2 YYNGEE. The CDR3 is 14 residues long. With 2 bases clipped from V and 3 bases from J, the junction kept 5 bases outside the gene matches.

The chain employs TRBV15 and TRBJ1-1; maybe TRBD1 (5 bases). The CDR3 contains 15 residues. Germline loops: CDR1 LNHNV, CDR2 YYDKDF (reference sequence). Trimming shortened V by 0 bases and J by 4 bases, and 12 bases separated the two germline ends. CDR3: CATSRERGVGTEAFF. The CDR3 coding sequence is TGTGCCACCAGCAGAGAACGGGGGGTCGGCACTGAAGCTTTCTTT.

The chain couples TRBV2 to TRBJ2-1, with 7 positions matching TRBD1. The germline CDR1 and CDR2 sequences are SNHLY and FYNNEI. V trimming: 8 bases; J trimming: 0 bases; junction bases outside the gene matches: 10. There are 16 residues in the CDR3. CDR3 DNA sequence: TGTGCCAGCCGCGATATGACAGGGTACTCCTACAATGAGCAGTTCTTC. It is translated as CASRDMTGYSYNEQFF.

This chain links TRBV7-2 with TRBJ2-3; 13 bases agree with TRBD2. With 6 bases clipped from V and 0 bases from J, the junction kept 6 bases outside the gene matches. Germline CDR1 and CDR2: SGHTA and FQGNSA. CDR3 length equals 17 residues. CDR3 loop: CASRLGTSGTSTDTQYF. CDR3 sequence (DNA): TGTGCCAGCAGACTAGGGACTAGCGGGACAAGCACAGATACGCAGTATTTT.

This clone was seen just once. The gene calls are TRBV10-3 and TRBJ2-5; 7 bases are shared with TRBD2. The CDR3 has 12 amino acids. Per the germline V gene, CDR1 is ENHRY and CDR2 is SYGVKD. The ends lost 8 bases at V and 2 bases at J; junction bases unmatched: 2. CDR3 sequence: CAIGTNQETQYF. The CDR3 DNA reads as TGTGCCATCGGGACTAATCAAGAGACCCAGTACTTC.

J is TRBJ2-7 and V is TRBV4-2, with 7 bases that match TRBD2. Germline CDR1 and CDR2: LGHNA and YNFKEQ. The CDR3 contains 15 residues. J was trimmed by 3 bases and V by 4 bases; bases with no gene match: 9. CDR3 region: CASSPVAGEDYEQYF. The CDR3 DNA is TGTGCCAGCAGCCCTGTGGCGGGAGAGGACTACGAGCAGTACTTC.

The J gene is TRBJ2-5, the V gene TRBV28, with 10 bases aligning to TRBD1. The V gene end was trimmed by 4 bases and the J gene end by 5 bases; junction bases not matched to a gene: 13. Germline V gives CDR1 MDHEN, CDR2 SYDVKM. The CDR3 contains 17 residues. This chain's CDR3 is CASSSLFGTGDKETQYF. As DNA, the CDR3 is TGTGCCAGCAGTTCCCTCTTTGGGACAGGGGATAAGGAGACCCAGTACTTC. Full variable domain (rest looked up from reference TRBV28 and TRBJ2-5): DVKVTQSSRYLVKRTGEKVFLECVQDMDHENMFWYRQDPGLGLRLIYFSYDVKMKEKGDIPEGYSVSREKKERFSLILESASTNQTSMYLCASSSLFGTGDKETQYFGPGTRLLVL.

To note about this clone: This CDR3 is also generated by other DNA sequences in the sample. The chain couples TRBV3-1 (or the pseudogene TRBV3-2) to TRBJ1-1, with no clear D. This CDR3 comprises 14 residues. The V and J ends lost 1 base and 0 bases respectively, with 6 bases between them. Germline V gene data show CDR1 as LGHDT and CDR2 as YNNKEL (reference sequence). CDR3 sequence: CASSQAGVNTEAFF. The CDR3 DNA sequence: TGTGCCAGCAGCCAAGCCGGGGTGAACACTGAAGCTTTCTTT.

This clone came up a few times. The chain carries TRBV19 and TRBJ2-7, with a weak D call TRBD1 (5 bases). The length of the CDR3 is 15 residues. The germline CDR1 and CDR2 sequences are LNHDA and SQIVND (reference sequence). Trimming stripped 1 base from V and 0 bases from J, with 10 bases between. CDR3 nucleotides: TGTGCCAGTAGTATAGCTGGGGCCAGCTCCTACGAGCAGTACTTC. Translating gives CASSIAGASSYEQYF.

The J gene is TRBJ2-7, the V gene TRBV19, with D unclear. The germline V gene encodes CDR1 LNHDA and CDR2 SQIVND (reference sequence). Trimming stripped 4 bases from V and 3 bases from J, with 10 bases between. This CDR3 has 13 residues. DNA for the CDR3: TGTGCCAGTAGTAACAACTACGGCTACGAGCAGTACTTC. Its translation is CASSNNYGYEQYF.

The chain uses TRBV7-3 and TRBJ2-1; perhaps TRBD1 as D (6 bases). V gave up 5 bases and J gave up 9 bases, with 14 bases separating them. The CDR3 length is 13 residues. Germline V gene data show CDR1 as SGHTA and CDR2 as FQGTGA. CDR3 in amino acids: CASSQQGVGEQFF. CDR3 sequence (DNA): TGTGCCAGCAGCCAACAGGGAGTTGGTGAGCAGTTCTTC. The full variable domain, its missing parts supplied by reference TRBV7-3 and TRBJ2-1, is GAGVSQTPSNKVTEKGKYVELRCDPISGHTALYWYRQSLGQGPEFLIYFQGTGAADDSGLPNDRFFAVRPEGSVSTLKIQRTERGDSAVYLCASSQQGVGEQFFGPGTRLTVL.

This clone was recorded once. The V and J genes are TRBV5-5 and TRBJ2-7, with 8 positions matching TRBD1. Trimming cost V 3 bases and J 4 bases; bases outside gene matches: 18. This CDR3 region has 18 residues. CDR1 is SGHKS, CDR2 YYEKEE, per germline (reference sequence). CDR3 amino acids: CASSSQPGAGGRSYEQYF. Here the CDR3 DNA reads TGTGCCAGCAGCTCGCAACCTGGGGCAGGGGGCAGATCTTACGAGCAGTACTTC.

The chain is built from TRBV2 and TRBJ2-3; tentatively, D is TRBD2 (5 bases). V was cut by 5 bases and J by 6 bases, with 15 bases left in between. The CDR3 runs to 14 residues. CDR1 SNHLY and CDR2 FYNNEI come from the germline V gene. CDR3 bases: TGTGCCAGCAGTCAGGAGGCCCCCTTCGATACGCAGTATTTT. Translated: CASSQEAPFDTQYF.

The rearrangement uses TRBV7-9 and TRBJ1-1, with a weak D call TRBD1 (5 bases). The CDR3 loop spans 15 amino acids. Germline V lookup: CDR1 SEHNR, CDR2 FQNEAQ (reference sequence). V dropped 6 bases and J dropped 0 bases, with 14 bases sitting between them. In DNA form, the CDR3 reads TGTGCCAGCAGACCCCCCGGGGGTATGAACACTGAAGCTTTCTTT. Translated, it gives CASRPPGGMNTEAFF.

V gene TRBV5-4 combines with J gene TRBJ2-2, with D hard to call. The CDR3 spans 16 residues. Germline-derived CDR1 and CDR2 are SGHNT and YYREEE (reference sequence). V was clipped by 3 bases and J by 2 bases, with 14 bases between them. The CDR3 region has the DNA TGTGCCAGCAGCTCAAATAACCAGTTCAACACCGGGGAGCTGTTTTTT. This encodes CASSSNNQFNTGELFF.

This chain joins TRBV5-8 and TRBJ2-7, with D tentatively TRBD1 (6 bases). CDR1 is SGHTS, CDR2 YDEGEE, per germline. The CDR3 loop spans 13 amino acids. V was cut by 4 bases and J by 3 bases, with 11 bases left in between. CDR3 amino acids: CASSRGQDYEQYF. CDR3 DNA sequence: TGTGCCAGCAGCAGGGGACAAGACTACGAGCAGTACTTC.

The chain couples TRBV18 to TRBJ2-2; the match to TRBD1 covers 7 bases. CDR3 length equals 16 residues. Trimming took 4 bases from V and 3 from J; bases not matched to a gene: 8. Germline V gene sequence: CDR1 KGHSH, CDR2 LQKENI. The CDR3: CASSLQGYADTGELFF. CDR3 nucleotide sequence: TGTGCCAGCTCACTACAGGGGTACGCGGACACCGGGGAGCTGTTTTTT.

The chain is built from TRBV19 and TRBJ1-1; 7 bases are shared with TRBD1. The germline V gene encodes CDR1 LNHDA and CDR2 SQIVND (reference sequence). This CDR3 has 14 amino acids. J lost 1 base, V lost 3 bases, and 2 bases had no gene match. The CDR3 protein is CASSIGTANTEAFF. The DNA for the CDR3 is TGTGCCAGTAGTATCGGGACAGCGAACACTGAAGCTTTCTTT.